The count of the clone carrying this T cell receptor (beta chain) is one. Its antigen is undetermined. The germline gives CDR1 LNHDA, CDR2 SQIVND (reference sequence). This CDR3 has 14 residues. Trimming cost V 1 base and J 8 bases, with 12 bases left between them. Profiling relied on immunoSEQ multiplex PCR, and the TCRdb table lists in-frame clones only, not all of them. Of about 2.1 million clones listed, roughly 93% are singletons. The naive CD8 population came from CD45RO-negative cells selected for CCR7, without terminally differentiated effector memory CD45RA+ cells. The entry originates in a study of shared clonotypes between healthy human individuals. Study conclusions and caveats: Non-shared clonotypes had lower generation probabilities than clonotypes shared by all four sorted-subset donors.

The receptor's source is a man aged 18 to 30 in good health. Some clones in this sample may be carry-over from other donors' samples. This sequence joins TRBV19 and TRBJ2-1; D unresolved. Sequencing was performed on naive CD8+ T cells from PBMCs. CDR3 nucleotide sequence: TGTGCCAGTAGTATAGGATGGGCGCAGGATGAGCAGTTCTTC. Its protein is CASSIGWAQDEQFF. The complete variable domain, with remaining parts taken from reference TRBV19 and TRBJ2-1, reads DGGITQSPKYLFRKEGQNVTLSCEQNLNHDAMYWYRQDPGQGLRLIYYSQIVNDFQKGDIAEGYSVSREKKESFPLTVTSAQKNPTAFYLCASSIGWAQDEQFFGPGTRLTVL.